A selection of T cell receptor beta chains follows, all from one sample in a study of regulatory T cells in long-lasting Graves disease. TCRdb redid the calling of the multiplex PCR reads with MiXCR, one entry per CDR3 protein. This sample has nearly 350,000 distinct CDR3 sequences, with around 19% found just once. The material sequenced was peripheral blood mononuclear cells (PBMCs), taken when the disease was refractory, from a patient treated with antithyroid drugs. The receptors stem from a female donor with Graves disease. Both conserved end residues are part of each CDR3.

len	j_gene	v_gene	CDR3aa
13	TRBJ1-2	TRBV15	CATSRATPYGYTF
13	TRBJ2-5	TRBV7-9	CASSSWGRETQYF
13	TRBJ1-2	TRBV13	CASSPPRVEGYTF
14	TRBJ2-5	TRBV4-1	CASSQDPGSETQYF
14	TRBJ1-2	TRBV5-1	CASSTLTPDYGYTF
15	TRBJ1-6	TRBV28	CASSLIGGGYSPLHF
13	TRBJ2-5	TRBV11-2	CASSLDRGETQYF
14	TRBJ2-7	TRBV3-1	CASSQAIGGGEQYF
15	TRBJ1-2	TRBV19	CASSFPGQGDYGYTF
14	TRBJ2-5	TRBV15	CATSIRSERETQYF
13	TRBJ1-1	TRBV29-1	CSVGTHWGTEAFF
16	TRBJ1-5	TRBV4-1	CASSQGKNRGVQPQHF
14	TRBJ2-7	TRBV30	CAWTSGVGVYEQYF
15	TRBJ2-2	TRBV28	CASSPGDWNTGELFF
13	TRBJ1-1	TRBV7-9	CASSSGIKPEAFF
15	TRBJ2-7	TRBV7-9	CASSSMDWVDWEQYF
16	TRBJ1-5	TRBV19	CASSIFGSPWDQPQHF
15	TRBJ2-6	TRBV6-1	CASRRTGAGANVLTF
14	TRBJ1-5	TRBV30	CAWRAGTGNQPQHF
17	TRBJ2-2	TRBV7-7	CASSLSVGTSYTGELFF
14	TRBJ1-3	TRBV12-3/TRBV12-4	CASSDNLSGNTIYF
14	TRBJ2-2	TRBV4-2	CASSEGSLLGKLFF